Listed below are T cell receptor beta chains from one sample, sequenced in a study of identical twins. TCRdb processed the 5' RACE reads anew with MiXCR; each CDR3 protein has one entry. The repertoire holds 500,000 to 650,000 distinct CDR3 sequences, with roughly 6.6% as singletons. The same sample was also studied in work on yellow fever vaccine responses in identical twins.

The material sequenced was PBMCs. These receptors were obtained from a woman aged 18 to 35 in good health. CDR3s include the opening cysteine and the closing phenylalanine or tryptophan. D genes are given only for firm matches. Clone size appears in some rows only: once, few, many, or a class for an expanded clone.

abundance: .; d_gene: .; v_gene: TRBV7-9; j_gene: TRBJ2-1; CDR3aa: CASSRSTSYNEQFF; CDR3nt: TGTGCCAGCAGCCGTTCGACTAGCTACAATGAGCAGTTCTTC
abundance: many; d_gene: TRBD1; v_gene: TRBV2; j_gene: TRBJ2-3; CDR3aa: CASSEGSGGYITDTQYF; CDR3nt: TGTGCCAGCAGTGAAGGGTCAGGGGGCTATATCACAGATACGCAGTATTTT
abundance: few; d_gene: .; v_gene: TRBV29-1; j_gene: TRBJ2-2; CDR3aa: CSVDSGASTGELFF; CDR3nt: TGCAGCGTTGATTCTGGGGCCTCCACCGGGGAGCTGTTTTTT
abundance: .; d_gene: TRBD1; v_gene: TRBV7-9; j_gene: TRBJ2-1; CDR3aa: CASSKGTGRNEQFF; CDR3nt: TGTGCCAGCAGCAAAGGGACAGGGAGGAACGAGCAGTTCTTC
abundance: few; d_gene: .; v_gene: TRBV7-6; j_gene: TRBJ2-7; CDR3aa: CASSPAPGETSLDEQYF; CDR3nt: TGTGCCAGCAGCCCCGCTCCTGGGGAGACTAGTCTCGACGAGCAGTACTTC
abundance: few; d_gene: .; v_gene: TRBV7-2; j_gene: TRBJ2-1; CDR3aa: CASSLLRGANNEQFF; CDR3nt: TGTGCCAGCAGCTTGCTAAGGGGAGCAAACAATGAGCAGTTCTTC
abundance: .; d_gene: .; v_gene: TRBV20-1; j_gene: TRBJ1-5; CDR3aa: CSARGEGDSNQPQHF; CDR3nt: TGCAGTGCTAGAGGTGAGGGGGATAGCAATCAGCCCCAGCATTTT
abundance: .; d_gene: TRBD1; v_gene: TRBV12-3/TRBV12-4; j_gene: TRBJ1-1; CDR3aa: CASSCPGTAPTTEAFF; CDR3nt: TGTGCCAGCAGTTGTCCCGGGACAGCACCCACCACTGAAGCTTTCTTT
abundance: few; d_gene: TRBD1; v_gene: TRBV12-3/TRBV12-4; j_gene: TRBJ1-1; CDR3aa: CASILSGGTEAFF; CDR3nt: TGTGCCAGCATCTTATCAGGGGGGACTGAAGCTTTCTTT
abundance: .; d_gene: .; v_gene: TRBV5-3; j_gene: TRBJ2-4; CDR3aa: CARIVNRRTAKRLAKNIQYF; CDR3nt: TGTGCCAGAATCGTGAACCGGAGGACTGCGAAGAGATTAGCCAAAAACATTCAGTACTTC
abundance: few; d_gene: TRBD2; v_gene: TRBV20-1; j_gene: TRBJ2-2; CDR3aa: CSAQISGKSNTGELFF; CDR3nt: TGCAGTGCTCAAATTAGCGGGAAATCGAACACCGGGGAGCTGTTTTTT
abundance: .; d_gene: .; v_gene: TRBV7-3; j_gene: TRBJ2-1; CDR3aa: CASSQEYGYNEQFF; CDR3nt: TGTGCCAGCAGCCAAGAATACGGTTACAATGAGCAGTTCTTC
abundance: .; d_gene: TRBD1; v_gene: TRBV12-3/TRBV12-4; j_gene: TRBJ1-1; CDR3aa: CATTGERGTEAFF; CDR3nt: TGTGCCACCACAGGGGAGAGGGGCACTGAAGCTTTCTTT
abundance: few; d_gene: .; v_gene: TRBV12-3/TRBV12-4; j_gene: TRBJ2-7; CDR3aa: CASSAPGVGSYEQYF; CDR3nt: TGTGCCAGCAGCGCCCCAGGGGTAGGGAGCTACGAGCAGTACTTC
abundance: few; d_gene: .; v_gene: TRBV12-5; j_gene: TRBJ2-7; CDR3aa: CASGPQIYEQYF; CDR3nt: TGTGCTAGTGGTCCCCAGATCTACGAGCAGTACTTC
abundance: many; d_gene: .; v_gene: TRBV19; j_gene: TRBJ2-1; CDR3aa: CASSIDPSYNEQFF; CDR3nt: TGTGCCAGTAGTATAGACCCTAGCTACAATGAGCAGTTCTTC
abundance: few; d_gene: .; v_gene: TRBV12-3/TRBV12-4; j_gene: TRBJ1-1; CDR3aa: CASRLRAEGNTEAFF; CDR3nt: TGTGCCAGCAGGCTCCGGGCGGAGGGGAACACTGAAGCTTTCTTT
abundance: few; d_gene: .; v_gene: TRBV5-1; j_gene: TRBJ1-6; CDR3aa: CASTVGTAPSPLHF; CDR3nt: TGCGCCAGCACAGTCGGGACCGCTCCTTCACCCCTCCACTTT
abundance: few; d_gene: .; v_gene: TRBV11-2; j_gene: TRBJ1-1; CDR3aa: CASSLSRIVNTEAFF; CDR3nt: TGTGCCAGCAGCTTAAGTAGGATAGTGAACACTGAAGCTTTCTTT
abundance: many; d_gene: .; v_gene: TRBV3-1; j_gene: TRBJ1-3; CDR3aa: CASSQVSPYSGNTIYF; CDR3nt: TGTGCCAGCAGCCAAGTCAGTCCCTACTCTGGAAACACCATATATTTT
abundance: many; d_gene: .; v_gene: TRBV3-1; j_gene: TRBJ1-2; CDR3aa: CASSQGRKLGGYTF; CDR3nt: TGTGCCAGCAGCCAAGGTCGCAAACTCGGTGGCTACACCTTC
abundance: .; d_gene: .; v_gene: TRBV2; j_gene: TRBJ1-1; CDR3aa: CASSDRELNTEAFF; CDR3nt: TGTGCCAGCAGTGATAGGGAGTTGAACACTGAAGCTTTCTTT
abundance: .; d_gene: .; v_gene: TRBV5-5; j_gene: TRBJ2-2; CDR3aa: CASSQSTWTAGELFF; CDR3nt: TGTGCCAGCAGCCAGTCTACGTGGACCGCCGGGGAGCTGTTTTTT
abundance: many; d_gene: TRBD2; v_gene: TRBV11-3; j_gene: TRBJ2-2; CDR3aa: CASSLQIAGATGELFF; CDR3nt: TGTGCCAGCAGCTTACAGATAGCGGGAGCCACCGGGGAGCTGTTTTTT
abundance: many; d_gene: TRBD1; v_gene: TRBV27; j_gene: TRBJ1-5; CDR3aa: CATKTTGQGAGQPQHF; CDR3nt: TGTGCCACCAAAACGACGGGACAGGGGGCTGGTCAGCCCCAGCATTTT
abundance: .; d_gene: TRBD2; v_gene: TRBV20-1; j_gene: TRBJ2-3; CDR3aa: CSAGTSGDTQYF; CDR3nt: TGCAGTGCCGGGACTAGTGGAGATACGCAGTATTTT
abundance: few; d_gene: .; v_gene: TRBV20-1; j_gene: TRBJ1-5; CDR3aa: CSAHAARGDQPQHF; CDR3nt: TGCAGTGCCCACGCGGCCCGCGGGGATCAGCCCCAGCATTTT
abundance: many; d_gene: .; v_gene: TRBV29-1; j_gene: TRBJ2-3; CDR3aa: CSVYTDTQYF; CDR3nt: TGCAGCGTGTACACAGATACGCAGTATTTT
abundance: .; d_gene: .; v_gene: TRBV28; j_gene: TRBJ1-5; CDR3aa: CASSLIQGPNQPQHF; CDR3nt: TGTGCCAGCAGTTTAATTCAGGGACCTAATCAGCCCCAGCATTTT
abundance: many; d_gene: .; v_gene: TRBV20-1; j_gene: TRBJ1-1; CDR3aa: CSARAGPNTEAFF; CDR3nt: TGCAGTGCTAGAGCAGGGCCGAACACTGAAGCTTTCTTT
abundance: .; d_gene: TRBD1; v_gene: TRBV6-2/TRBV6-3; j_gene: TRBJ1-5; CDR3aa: CASSYPGQADYSNQPQHF; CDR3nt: TGTGCCAGCAGTTACCCGGGACAGGCTGATTATAGCAATCAGCCCCAGCATTTT
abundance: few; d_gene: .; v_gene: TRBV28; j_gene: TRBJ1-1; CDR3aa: CASSLPVGALTEAFF; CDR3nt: TGTGCCAGCAGTTTACCCGTGGGGGCGTTAACTGAAGCTTTCTTT
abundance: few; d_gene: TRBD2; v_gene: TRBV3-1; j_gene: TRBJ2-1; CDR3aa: CASNPSPLSGGSSYNEQFF; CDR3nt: TGTGCCAGCAACCCCTCCCCTCTTAGCGGGGGTAGCTCCTACAATGAGCAGTTCTTC
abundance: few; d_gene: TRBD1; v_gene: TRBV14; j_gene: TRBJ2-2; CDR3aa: CASSQVDRVVTGELFF; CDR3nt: TGCGCCAGCAGCCAAGTCGACAGGGTAGTCACCGGGGAGCTGTTTTTT
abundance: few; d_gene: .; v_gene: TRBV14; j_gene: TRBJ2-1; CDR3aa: CASSQEFEQFF; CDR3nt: TGTGCCAGCAGCCAAGAATTTGAGCAGTTCTTC
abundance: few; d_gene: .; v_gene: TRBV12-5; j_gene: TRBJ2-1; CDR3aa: CASGLPTAWDEQFF; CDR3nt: TGTGCTAGTGGTTTGCCCACGGCCTGGGATGAGCAGTTCTTC
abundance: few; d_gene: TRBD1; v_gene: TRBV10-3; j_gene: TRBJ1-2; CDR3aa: CAINPEGTADGYTF; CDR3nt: TGTGCCATCAACCCAGAAGGGACAGCTGATGGCTACACCTTC